Each of the 27 T cell receptor beta chains below was sequenced from the same sample in a study of control samples from healthy donors and cancer patients. Profiled with immunoSEQ multiplex PCR; TCRdb holds only in-frame clones, not every one. The repertoire holds some 150,000 clones, around 94% seen once, with approximately 15% in the top ten. Sequencing used PBMCs. All receptors derive from a man in his 60s with colorectal cancer.

This chain links TRBV30 with TRBJ1-2; possibly TRBD1 for D (5 bases). V shed 0 bases and J shed 1 base, with 15 bases lying between them. The CDR3 runs to 16 residues. The germline CDR1 and CDR2 sequences are GTSNPN and SVGIG (reference sequence). CDR3 DNA: TGTGCCTGGAGTGTACGGGGGGGGAAGAGTAACTATGGCTACACCTTC. Its protein is CAWSVRGGKSNYGYTF.

The chain links TRBV27 to TRBJ1-2; D uncertain. The CDR3 length is 15 residues. Trimming took 6 bases from V and 2 from J, leaving 16 bases between them. CDR1 MNHEY and CDR2 SMNVEV come from the germline V gene (reference sequence). The CDR3 loop is CASRSSGRENYGYTF. Written as DNA, the CDR3 is TGTGCCAGCAGATCGTCGGGGAGGGAGAACTATGGCTACACCTTC.

The rearrangement links TRBV5-1 to TRBJ2-7; D is perhaps TRBD1 (6 bases). V lost 0 bases to trimming and J lost 4 bases, with 14 bases between them. Germline V lookup: CDR1 SGHRS, CDR2 YFSETQ. The CDR3 spans 15 residues. The CDR3: CASSLGTEIYYEQYF. For the CDR3, the DNA is TGCGCCAGCAGCTTGGGGACAGAGATCTATTACGAGCAGTACTTC. The full variable domain, in which reference TRBV5-1 and TRBJ2-7 provide the parts outside the CDR3, is KAGVTQTPRYLIKTRGQQVTLSCSPISGHRSVSWYQQTPGQGLQFLFEYFSETQRNKGNFPGRFSGRQFSNSRSEMNVSTLELGDSALYLCASSLGTEIYYEQYFGPGTRLTVT.

The chain employs TRBV6-5 and TRBJ1-2, with TRBD1 as a possible D gene (6 bases). Trimming removed 1 base from V and 8 bases from J, with 11 bases in between. CDR3 length: 13 residues. Germline loops: CDR1 MNHEY, CDR2 SVGAGI. The CDR3: CASSYLQGRGYTF. In nucleotides, the CDR3 is TGTGCCAGCAGTTACTTACAGGGCCGAGGCTACACCTTC.

This chain uses TRBV10-3 with TRBJ2-5; TRBD1 is a possible D gene (5 bases). Trimming shortened V by 5 bases and J by 5 bases, and 12 bases separated the two germline ends. Germline lookup yields CDR1 ENHRY and CDR2 SYGVKD. This CDR3 comprises 13 residues. The CDR3 DNA is TGTGCCATCAGTCCCAGGGCCGGGGAGACCCAGTACTTC. This gives the protein CAISPRAGETQYF.

This rearrangement joins TRBV11-1 to TRBJ2-7; 10 positions match TRBD1. The CDR3 spans 14 residues. Unmatched junction bases numbered 6, after V lost 3 bases and J lost 7 bases. CDR1 is SGHAT and CDR2 is FQDESV in the germline V gene (reference sequence). The CDR3 spells CASSLRQGAWEQYF. CDR3 in DNA: TGTGCCAGCAGCTTGAGACAGGGGGCGTGGGAGCAGTACTTC.

The J gene is TRBJ2-7, the V gene TRBV6-2 or TRBV6-3; the D gene is possibly TRBD1 (6 bases). CDR1 and CDR2 (germline): MNHEY, SVGEGT. Trimming left V 2 bases short and J 5 bases short, with 13 bases between. The CDR3 covers 14 residues. CDR3 sequence: CASSYPGAYDEQYF. For the CDR3, the DNA is TGTGCCAGCAGTTACCCAGGGGCTTACGACGAGCAGTACTTC.

This chain links TRBV27 with TRBJ1-3; D possibly corresponds to TRBD1 (5 bases). The CDR3 length is 15 residues. The germline gives CDR1 MNHEY, CDR2 SMNVEV (reference sequence). Trimming removed 5 bases at V and 2 bases at J, with 13 bases between. The CDR3 sequence: CASSPNGGAGNTIYF. CDR3 coding DNA: TGTGCCAGCAGTCCTAATGGGGGGGCTGGAAACACCATATATTTT.

For this clone: The junction differs from germline at one of its ends, possibly a read error. The CDR3 here is CASSSGTALF. CDR3 in DNA: TGTGCCAGCAGTTCAGGGACAGCCCTCTTC. This sequence joins TRBV6-2 or TRBV6-3 and TRBJ1-2, with 7 bases fitting TRBD1. The CDR3 has 10 amino acids. CDR1 and CDR2 from the germline V gene are MNHEY and SVGEGT.

The CDR3: CASSPPGHNQPQHF. CDR3 nucleotide sequence: TGTGCCAGCTCACCACCAGGGCACAATCAGCCCCAGCATTTT. V and J are TRBV18 and TRBJ1-5; D is ambiguous. CDR1 KGHSH and CDR2 LQKENI come from the germline V gene. Trimming shortened V by 0 bases and J by 3 bases, and 6 bases separated the two germline ends. This CDR3 spans 14 amino acids.

The chain recombines TRBV7-2 with TRBJ1-2, with 7 bases lining up with TRBD1. V was clipped by 5 bases and J by 4 bases; unmatched bases: 16. This CDR3 is built from 17 residues. The germline V gene has CDR1 SGHTA and CDR2 FQGNSA. In DNA form, the CDR3 reads TGTGCCAGCAGCCTCCCCCAAGGGACAGTAACCAGCTATGGCTACACCTTC. Its translation is CASSLPQGTVTSYGYTF.

This chain uses TRBV27 with TRBJ2-1, with D possibly matching TRBD1 (5 bases). The ends were cut back, 7 bases at V and 2 bases at J, with 18 bases in the middle. This CDR3 is 16 amino acids long. Germline CDR1 reads MNHEY; CDR2 reads SMNVEV (reference sequence). The CDR3 is CASTPGAFKTYNEQFF. The CDR3 DNA follows: TGTGCCAGCACCCCTGGGGCATTTAAGACCTACAATGAGCAGTTCTTC.

DNA of the CDR3: TGTGCCTGGAGTGTACACCTTCCCTATGGCTACACCTTC. It codes for CAWSVHLPYGYTF. V and J are TRBV30 and TRBJ1-2, with D unclear. CDR1 and CDR2 (germline): GTSNPN, SVGIG (reference sequence). Trimming cost V 0 bases and J 4 bases, with 9 bases left between them. This CDR3 is built from 13 residues.

This rearrangement joins TRBV19 to TRBJ1-5; TRBD1 might be the D (6 bases). Germline-derived CDR1 and CDR2 are LNHDA and SQIVND (reference sequence). This CDR3 spans 17 amino acids. Trimming took 3 bases from V and 0 from J, leaving 15 bases between them. The DNA of the CDR3 is TGTGCCAGTAGTATTGGATCCCGGACAGATAGCAATCAGCCCCAGCATTTT. Translation: CASSIGSRTDSNQPQHF.

The chain carries TRBV10-1 and TRBJ2-7; D may correspond to TRBD1 or TRBD2 (5 bases each). CDR3 length: 15 residues. Germline-derived CDR1 and CDR2 are WNHNN and SYGVQD (reference sequence). Trimming pared 2 bases from V and 2 bases from J, leaving 13 bases between. CDR3 protein: CASSELGSGPYEQYF. The CDR3 DNA follows: TGCGCCAGCAGTGAGCTGGGATCGGGGCCCTACGAGCAGTACTTC.

The chain recombines TRBV18 with TRBJ2-4; a possible D gene is TRBD1 (6 bases). Germline values: CDR1 KGHSH, CDR2 LQKENI. The ends were cut back, 0 bases at V and 2 bases at J, with 8 bases in the middle. This CDR3 has 15 amino acids. As DNA, the CDR3 is TGTGCCAGCTCACCACCGGGGACACCCAAAAACATTCAGTACTTC. Its translation is CASSPPGTPKNIQYF.

CDR3 bases: TGTGCCAGCAGCTTAGGACAGGGGGGGAATTCACCCCTCCACTTT. Translation: CASSLGQGGNSPLHF. This chain joins TRBV7-2 and TRBJ1-6; 9 bases align to TRBD1. CDR1 and CDR2 from the germline V gene are SGHTA and FQGNSA. V shed 1 base, J shed 7 bases, and the junction held 2 bases outside the gene matches. The CDR3 has 15 amino acids.

The rearrangement links TRBV5-6 to TRBJ1-1; D not certain. The CDR3 is made up of 15 amino acids. Germline CDR1 is SGHDT and CDR2 is YYEEEE. Trimming removed 0 bases from V and 5 bases from J, with 14 bases in between. CDR3 in DNA: TGTGCCAGCAGCTTGGTTAATGTGGGTCGGACTGAAGCTTTCTTT. It yields the protein CASSLVNVGRTEAFF.

This clone has more than one count but fewer than ten. An end of the junction differs from the germline gene, which may be a read error. This chain connects TRBV7-9 to TRBJ2-7; D gene ambiguous. Germline-derived CDR1 and CDR2 are SEHNR and FQNEAQ (reference sequence). The CDR3 loop spans 13 amino acids. For the CDR3, the DNA is TGTGCCAGCAGCTTAGGCCTCTCCCACGAGCAGTACTTC. Residues: CASSLGLSHEQYF.

The CDR3 DNA sequence: TGTGCCAGCAGCAACGGGGGGGGGTCGGCCGAACGGGGGGAGCAGTACTTC. This gives the protein CASSNGGGSAERGEQYF. The chain couples TRBV7-9 to TRBJ2-7; 8 nucleotides align to TRBD2. The CDR3 has 17 residues. CDR1 and CDR2 from the germline V gene are SEHNR and FQNEAQ (reference sequence). Trimming removed 5 bases from V and 7 bases from J; junction bases left unmatched: 19.

The chain recombines TRBV19 with TRBJ1-4, with D maybe TRBD1 (5 bases). CDR3 length: 13 amino acids. Deletions cut 4 bases from V and 5 bases from J, with 8 bases between. Germline-derived CDR1 and CDR2 are LNHDA and SQIVND (reference sequence). CDR3 in amino acids: CASSTQGNEKLFF. CDR3 DNA sequence: TGTGCCAGTAGTACTCAGGGAAATGAAAAACTGTTTTTT.

The sample holds one count of this clone. The chain is built from TRBV12-3 or TRBV12-4 and TRBJ2-7; 7 positions match TRBD1. The CDR3 contains 12 residues. With V trimmed by 8 bases and J by 3 bases, 4 bases remained unmatched. This CDR3 reads CASRQGNYEQYF. CDR3 DNA: TGTGCCAGCCGACAGGGTAACTACGAGCAGTACTTC.

The chain carries TRBV6-2 or TRBV6-3 and TRBJ2-2; D not certain. The germline CDR1 and CDR2 sequences are MNHEY and SVGEGT. Trimming cost V 3 bases and J 3 bases, with 11 bases left between them. The length of the CDR3 is 15 residues. For the CDR3, the DNA is TGTGCCAGCAGTTATAACGGGCTCGACACCGGGGAGCTGTTTTTT. It is translated as CASSYNGLDTGELFF.

The chain joins TRBV30 to TRBJ1-6; D unclear. The length of the CDR3 is 17 residues. CDR1 GTSNPN and CDR2 SVGIG come from the germline V gene (reference sequence). V gave up 3 bases and J gave up 5 bases, with 20 bases separating them. The CDR3 here is CAWSSRGARFDNSPLHF. The CDR3, as DNA: TGTGCCTGGAGCAGTAGAGGAGCCAGATTTGATAATTCACCCCTCCACTTT.

V usage is TRBV27 and J usage is TRBJ2-1; 9 positions agree with TRBD2. V dropped 7 bases and J dropped 8; count of bases not matched to a gene: 15. Per germline, CDR1 MNHEY and CDR2 SMNVEV (reference sequence). This CDR3 has 16 amino acids. The CDR3: CASILPGTSFLHEQFF. DNA of the CDR3: TGTGCCAGCATATTACCCGGGACTAGCTTTCTCCATGAGCAGTTCTTC.

This rearrangement joins TRBV20-1 to TRBJ1-2; D is perhaps TRBD1 (5 bases). The germline V and J ends were trimmed by 8 bases and 8 bases, with 15 bases remaining between them. The CDR3 loop spans 11 amino acids. CDR1 DFQATT and CDR2 SNEGSKA come from the germline V gene (reference sequence). The CDR3 spells CSSGTDPGYTF. CDR3 in DNA: TGCAGTTCCGGGACGGACCCCGGCTACACCTTC.

CDR3 region: CASTPTSGGQETQYF. DNA for the CDR3: TGTGCCAGTACCCCGACTAGCGGGGGGCAAGAGACCCAGTACTTC. The chain uses TRBV19 and TRBJ2-5, with 13 bases matching TRBD2. CDR1 and CDR2 from the germline V gene are LNHDA and SQIVND (reference sequence). After removal of 7 bases from V and 2 bases from J, the junction contained 4 bases not matched to a gene. The CDR3 contains 15 residues.